These 31 T cell receptor beta chains were sequenced from one sample in a study of cytomegalovirus exposure and HLA in healthy donors. Libraries were prepared by immunoSEQ multiplex PCR; TCRdb keeps only in-frame clonotypes and omits some of them. There are a few hundred thousand clones in the sample; 88% occur only once, and approximately 0.9% lies in the top ten. The sample was PBMCs. The origin of the receptors is a woman under 30 in good health and CMV-seronegative.

The chain is built from TRBV19 and TRBJ1-1, with D perhaps TRBD1 (6 bases). From germline, CDR1 is LNHDA and CDR2 SQIVND (reference sequence). The CDR3 length is 13 residues. Trimming shortened V by 7 bases and J by 3 bases, and 12 bases separated the two germline ends. The DNA for the CDR3 is TGTGCCAGTACCGCGGACAGTTACACTGAAGCTTTCTTT. The encoded protein is CASTADSYTEAFF.

The V and J genes are TRBV4-3 and TRBJ2-3; TRBD2 matches 12 bases. The V gene end was trimmed by 1 base and the J gene end by 2 bases; junction bases not matched to a gene: 4. Germline CDR1 reads LGHNA; CDR2 reads YSLEER. This CDR3 is 17 amino acids long. CDR3 sequence reads: CASSQGLAGVDTDTQYF. CDR3 coding DNA: TGCGCCAGCAGCCAAGGACTAGCGGGAGTCGACACAGATACGCAGTATTTT.

The genes are TRBV18 and TRBJ2-2, with 14 nucleotides matching TRBD2. The CDR3 spans 17 residues. The J segment lost 4 bases and the V segment lost 2 bases, leaving 3 bases of the junction unmatched. Germline V gene lookup returns CDR1 KGHSH and CDR2 LQKENI. CDR3 sequence reads: CASSPGTSGSFTGELFF. As DNA, the CDR3 is TGTGCCAGCTCACCAGGGACTAGCGGGAGTTTCACCGGGGAGCTGTTTTTT.

This sequence joins TRBV9 and TRBJ2-1; TRBD1 might be the D (6 bases). Germline CDR1 is SGDLS and CDR2 is YYNGEE. V was trimmed by 0 bases and J by 1 base, leaving 8 bases between them. The CDR3 extends over 15 amino acids. The CDR3 loop reads CASSVVGGSYNEQFF. The CDR3 coding sequence is TGTGCCAGCAGCGTAGTAGGGGGATCCTACAATGAGCAGTTCTTC.

This rearrangement joins TRBV27 to TRBJ2-7; the match to TRBD1 covers 7 bases. This CDR3 has 15 residues. CDR1 is MNHEY, CDR2 SMNVEV, per germline (reference sequence). V was pared by 5 bases and J by 4 bases, with 11 bases of the junction left unmatched. Here the CDR3 DNA reads TGTGCCAGCAGTGCCCATGCTGGGACAGTATACGAGCAGTACTTC. Translating gives CASSAHAGTVYEQYF.

V and J are TRBV9 and TRBJ2-1; the match to TRBD2 covers 10 bases. The CDR3 runs 15 residues. Losses at the gene ends were 0 bases for V and 10 bases for J; bases not matched to a gene: 7. The germline gives CDR1 SGDLS, CDR2 YYNGEE. The CDR3 region is CASSVGLAGVVEQFF. The CDR3 DNA sequence: TGTGCCAGCAGCGTAGGGCTAGCGGGAGTGGTAGAGCAGTTCTTC.

The gene calls are TRBV5-1 and TRBJ1-1; D unresolved. The V and J ends lost 0 bases and 3 bases respectively, with 9 bases between them. There are 14 residues in the CDR3. From germline, CDR1 is SGHRS and CDR2 YFSETQ. The CDR3 here is CASSLAISHTEAFF. In DNA form, the CDR3 reads TGCGCCAGCAGCTTGGCCATCAGTCACACTGAAGCTTTCTTT.

This sequence joins TRBV4-1 and TRBJ2-3; a possible D gene is TRBD1 (5 bases). Germline CDR1 MGHRA, CDR2 YSYEKL. Trimming took off 1 base at V and 3 bases at J, with 8 bases between the two ends. CDR3 size: 14 residues. The CDR3 region is CASSQAKGTDTQYF. The CDR3, as DNA: TGCGCCAGCAGCCAAGCAAAGGGGACAGATACGCAGTATTTT.

The V and J genes are TRBV6-5 and TRBJ1-1, with a tentative D call TRBD1 (6 bases). Trimming cost V 2 bases and J 4 bases, with 17 bases left between them. The V gene's germline CDR1 is MNHEY and CDR2 SVGAGI. This CDR3 region has 16 residues. The CDR3 DNA follows: TGTGCCAGCAGTTACAACTTCCAGGGGATTGGCACTGAAGCTTTCTTT. Translating it yields CASSYNFQGIGTEAFF.

The DNA for the CDR3 is TGTGCCAGCAGCTCCCGGGGGGGATGGGATACGCAGTATTTT. Its protein product is CASSSRGGWDTQYF. The chain carries TRBV5-4 and TRBJ2-3, with 8 nucleotides matching TRBD2. V lost 3 bases, J lost 6 bases, and 6 bases stayed unmatched. Germline lookup yields CDR1 SGHNT and CDR2 YYREEE (reference sequence). The CDR3 runs 14 residues.

CDR3 loop: CASSERWSSYEQYF. The DNA for the CDR3 is TGTGCCAGCAGTGAAAGGTGGAGCTCCTACGAGCAGTACTTC. V gene TRBV2 combines with J gene TRBJ2-7; no definite D call. Trimming removed 2 bases at V and 0 bases at J, with 8 bases between. Germline V gene lookup returns CDR1 SNHLY and CDR2 FYNNEI. There are 14 residues in the CDR3.

This rearrangement joins TRBV2 to TRBJ1-6; D is perhaps TRBD1 (6 bases). CDR1 and CDR2 (germline): SNHLY, FYNNEI. V lost 3 bases, J lost 7 bases, and 10 bases lay in between. The CDR3 is made up of 14 amino acids. The CDR3 nucleotides read TGTGCCAGCAGTGATATACAGGGCAATTCACCCCTCCACTTT. It specifies CASSDIQGNSPLHF.

In nucleotides, the CDR3 is TGTGCCAGCAGCGAGGGGGGGGCCAAAAACATTCAGTACTTC. Its protein is CASSEGGAKNIQYF. The chain joins TRBV9 to TRBJ2-4; maybe TRBD2 (7 bases). The CDR3 totals 14 residues. The V end was cut by 3 bases, the J end by 1 base, with 8 bases between. Looked up from germline, CDR1 is SGDLS and CDR2 is YYNGEE.

The chain employs TRBV10-1 and TRBJ2-1; the match to TRBD2 covers 11 bases. Germline CDR1 is WNHNN and CDR2 is SYGVQD (reference sequence). V lost 3 bases and J lost 7; bases outside the gene matches: 5. This CDR3 region has 15 residues. The CDR3 DNA follows: TGCGCCAGCAGTGAACTAGCGGGAGTGGGTAATGAGCAGTTCTTC. Translation: CASSELAGVGNEQFF.

This clone was seen just once. The chain carries TRBV28 and TRBJ2-7; TRBD1 agrees at 7 bases. This CDR3 region has 12 residues. The germline gives CDR1 MDHEN, CDR2 SYDVKM. The V and J ends lost 8 bases and 3 bases, in that order; junction bases with no gene match: 4. Here the CDR3 reads CASGRDSYEQYF. The DNA of the CDR3 is TGTGCCAGCGGCCGGGACAGCTACGAGCAGTACTTC.

This clone appeared a few times. The J gene is TRBJ1-2, the V gene TRBV4-3; D is unclear. Germline-derived CDR1 and CDR2 are LGHNA and YSLEER. Trimming shortened V by 0 bases and J by 4 bases, and 9 bases separated the two germline ends. The CDR3 extends over 14 amino acids. For the CDR3, the DNA is TGCGCCAGCAGCCAAGAAGGAGTCGGCTATGGCTACACCTTC. The encoded protein is CASSQEGVGYGYTF.

This clone was detected only a few times. CDR3 residues: CASSLGSGSITGELFF. The CDR3 bases are TGTGCCAGCAGCTTAGGGAGCGGGAGTATAACCGGGGAGCTGTTTTTT. This chain connects TRBV7-6 to TRBJ2-2, with TRBD2 matching over 8 bases. The CDR3 sequence is 16 residues long. V lost 1 base and J lost 5; bases outside the gene matches: 6. Germline CDR1 is SGHVS and CDR2 is FNYEAQ.

V and J are TRBV27 and TRBJ2-5; 13 bases map to TRBD2. The CDR3 has 14 amino acids. Trimming removed 3 bases from V and 5 bases from J; junction bases left unmatched: 0. CDR1 and CDR2 from the germline V gene are MNHEY and SMNVEV (reference sequence). The CDR3, as DNA: TGTGCCAGCAGTTTGACTAGCGGGAGGGAGACCCAGTACTTC. Translation gives CASSLTSGRETQYF.

The chain has TRBV10-3 and TRBJ2-7; D possibly corresponds to TRBD1 (6 bases). V lost 10 bases to trimming and J lost 2 bases, with 21 bases between them. From germline, CDR1 is ENHRY and CDR2 SYGVKD. The CDR3 totals 15 residues. The CDR3 DNA sequence: TGTGCCACCCAAACGAGAGGGGGTATTACCTACGAGCAGTACTTC. This encodes CATQTRGGITYEQYF.

The chain is built from TRBV4-3 and TRBJ1-2, with 8 bases matching TRBD1. CDR3 length: 16 residues. CDR1 LGHNA and CDR2 YSLEER come from the germline V gene. The trim removed 3 bases at V and 2 bases at J, leaving 8 bases unmatched. The CDR3 spells CASSQGRQGLNYGYTF. The CDR3, as DNA: TGCGCCAGCAGCCAGGGTAGACAGGGGTTGAACTATGGCTACACCTTC.

This clone showed up just once. Different DNA sequences within this sample yield the same CDR3. The V call is TRBV29-1, the J call TRBJ2-7, with D tentatively TRBD2 (6 bases). Germline V CDR1 and CDR2: SQVTM, ANQGSEA. V gave up 4 bases and J gave up 4 bases, with 8 bases separating them. The CDR3 runs to 11 residues. The CDR3 protein is CSVVREYEQYF. Written as DNA, the CDR3 is TGCAGCGTTGTTCGGGAGTACGAGCAGTACTTC.

V is TRBV10-3 and J is TRBJ1-2; D possibly corresponds to TRBD1 (6 bases). With 9 bases removed from V and 8 bases from J, the gap between germline ends came to 19 bases. The V gene's germline CDR1 is ENHRY and CDR2 SYGVKD. The CDR3 is 13 amino acids. The CDR3 sequence is CAIPLTGIWGYTF. The CDR3 DNA follows: TGTGCCATTCCTCTTACAGGGATATGGGGCTACACCTTC.

This chain connects TRBV10-3 to TRBJ2-3; 12 bases agree with TRBD2. This CDR3 has 15 amino acids. Germline V gene lookup returns CDR1 ENHRY and CDR2 SYGVKD. Unmatched junction bases numbered 3, after V lost 4 bases and J lost 4 bases. The CDR3 DNA reads TGTGCCATCAGTGTCCTAGCGGGAGGGGCAGATACGCAGTATTTT. This sequence encodes CAISVLAGGADTQYF.

This clone was detected once. The chain carries TRBV6-5 and TRBJ1-2; possible D gene TRBD1, 5 bases. The V and J ends lost 7 bases and 5 bases respectively, with 11 bases between them. CDR1 and CDR2 (germline): MNHEY, SVGAGI. This CDR3 spans 12 amino acids. For the CDR3, the DNA is TGTGCCAGCACCGACAGACTTTATGGCTACACCTTC. Amino acids: CASTDRLYGYTF.

This chain uses TRBV19 with TRBJ1-2; a weak D match, TRBD1 (6 bases). This CDR3 region has 13 residues. Germline V gene lookup returns CDR1 LNHDA and CDR2 SQIVND (reference sequence). V was clipped by 10 bases and J by 4 bases, with 16 bases between them. CDR3 in DNA: TGTGCCATCCCGGGCAGGGGTGGCTATGGCTACACCTTC. This codes for CAIPGRGGYGYTF.

This chain connects TRBV6-1 to TRBJ1-1, with D possibly matching TRBD1 (5 bases). There are 14 residues in the CDR3. Between the trimmed V and J ends, which lost 1 base and 11 bases, there was a span of 17 bases. CDR1 and CDR2 from the germline V gene are MNHNS and SASEGT. The CDR3 DNA is TGTGCCAGCAGTGAAGGGGGCCGGGTCCCCGGGGCTTTCTTT. It codes for CASSEGGRVPGAFF.

The chain carries TRBV6-5 and TRBJ1-1; possible D gene TRBD1, 5 bases. Trimming pared 4 bases from V and 0 bases from J, leaving 15 bases between. This CDR3 has 16 amino acids. The germline gives CDR1 MNHEY, CDR2 SVGAGI. The DNA of the CDR3 is TGTGCCAGCAGTTCCCCTTCGACAGATCTGAACACTGAAGCTTTCTTT. As protein: CASSSPSTDLNTEAFF.

V is TRBV9 and J is TRBJ2-1, with 9 bases matching TRBD2. Losses at the gene ends were 0 bases for V and 2 bases for J; bases not matched to a gene: 9. This CDR3 is built from 18 residues. Germline loops: CDR1 SGDLS, CDR2 YYNGEE. Here the CDR3 DNA reads TGTGCCAGCAGCGTAGAGAGGGATAGCGGGAGTGCCTACAATGAGCAGTTCTTC. Translating gives CASSVERDSGSAYNEQFF.

This chain joins TRBV4-1 and TRBJ1-5, with D perhaps TRBD1 (5 bases). Deletions cut 1 base from V and 0 bases from J, with 7 bases between. This CDR3 has 15 residues. Per germline, CDR1 MGHRA and CDR2 YSYEKL. Here the CDR3 DNA reads TGCGCCAGCAGCCAAGGACAGAATAGCAATCAGCCCCAGCATTTT. It encodes CASSQGQNSNQPQHF.

This rearrangement joins TRBV27 to TRBJ2-7; the D is unclear. The CDR3 has 13 amino acids. V shed 2 bases and J shed 4 bases, with 9 bases lying between them. Germline CDR1 reads MNHEY; CDR2 reads SMNVEV (reference sequence). In nucleotides, the CDR3 is TGTGCCAGCAGTTTAACCGGGTTTTACGAGCAGTACTTC. Amino acids: CASSLTGFYEQYF.

The chain joins TRBV28 to TRBJ2-1; possibly TRBD2 for D (6 bases). This CDR3 spans 16 amino acids. Germline values: CDR1 MDHEN, CDR2 SYDVKM. V was pared by 7 bases and J by 0 bases, with 16 bases between. The CDR3 region has the DNA TGTGCCAGCATTACTAGCTTACCGAGCTCCTACAATGAGCAGTTCTTC. Translating gives CASITSLPSSYNEQFF. The variable domain in full, completed from reference TRBV28 and TRBJ2-1, reads DVKVTQSSRYLVKRTGEKVFLECVQDMDHENMFWYRQDPGLGLRLIYFSYDVKMKEKGDIPEGYSVSREKKERFSLILESASTNQTSMYLCASITSLPSSYNEQFFGPGTRLTVL.